A selection of T cell receptor beta chains follows, all from one sample in a study of blood T cell repertoires in COVID-19. Produced via immunoSEQ multiplex PCR; TCRdb's table is partial and in-frame only. This sample has under 150,000 clones, with roughly 88% found just once. Sample: peripheral blood. The receptors were sampled from a woman between 55 and 75 years old with COVID-19, enrolled during active disease. CDR3s include the opening cysteine and the closing phenylalanine or tryptophan. The D gene is left open where the match is weak. The listing skips clone size in some rows; elsewhere it reads once, few, many or a size class.

size: .; D: TRBD2; J: TRBJ2-4; V: TRBV2; DNA: TGTGCCAGTGTTCAGCGGGGCATTCAGTACTTC; CDR3: CASVQRGIQYF
size: .; D: .; J: TRBJ2-7; V: TRBV7-3; DNA: TGTGCCAGCAGCTTCGGTTTAGCGCGGGAGCAGTACTTC; CDR3: CASSFGLAREQYF
size: .; D: .; J: TRBJ1-1; V: TRBV14; DNA: TGTGCCAGCAGTCCGTGGCCTAAGAGGGCTGAAGCTTTCTTT; CDR3: CASSPWPKRAEAFF
size: .; D: .; J: TRBJ2-3; V: TRBV20-1; DNA: TGCAGTGCTAGTCCCGGGCCGGGGACAGATACGCAGTATTTT; CDR3: CSASPGPGTDTQYF
size: .; D: TRBD1; J: TRBJ2-7; V: TRBV4-2; DNA: TGTGCCAGCAGCCAAGCCCGACAGGGAACGGACGAGCAGTACTTC; CDR3: CASSQARQGTDEQYF
size: .; D: TRBD1; J: TRBJ2-7; V: TRBV10-2; DNA: TGCGCCACCACGGACAGGGGGCCGAGTTCCTACGAGCAGTACTTC; CDR3: CATTDRGPSSYEQYF
size: .; D: .; J: TRBJ2-3; V: TRBV7-9; DNA: TGTGCCAGCAGCTTAGGTAGAGGTTCAGATACGCAGTATTTT; CDR3: CASSLGRGSDTQYF
size: .; D: .; J: TRBJ2-7; V: TRBV5-1; DNA: TGCGCCAGCAGCACCGCCCCACCTACCTACGAGCAGTACTTC; CDR3: CASSTAPPTYEQYF
size: .; D: TRBD1; J: TRBJ1-2; V: TRBV5-1; DNA: TGCGCCAGCAGCCCGGCGGTAGGGGGCGGCTATGGCTACACCTTC; CDR3: CASSPAVGGGYGYTF
size: few; D: .; J: TRBJ2-7; V: TRBV5-4; DNA: TGTGCCAGCAGCCACCTATCCTACGAGCAGTACTTC; CDR3: CASSHLSYEQYF
size: .; D: .; J: TRBJ1-2; V: TRBV7-8; DNA: TGTGCCAGCAGCTTATTAGGGCAGGGAGGGGTGTGGGGCTACACCTTC; CDR3: CASSLLGQGGVWGYTF
size: .; D: .; J: TRBJ2-7; V: TRBV5-6; DNA: TGTGCCAGCAGCCCCCAGTCGTATGGGGGGTACGAGCAGTACTTC; CDR3: CASSPQSYGGYEQYF
size: once; D: TRBD2; J: TRBJ2-1; V: TRBV6-6; DNA: TGTGCCAGCAGTGATCCGGGACTAGCGGGGTATGAGCAGTTCTTC; CDR3: CASSDPGLAGYEQFF
size: .; D: .; J: TRBJ2-5; V: TRBV9; DNA: TGTGCCAGCAGCCCGGGGACAATCCAAGAGACCCAGTACTTC; CDR3: CASSPGTIQETQYF
size: .; D: .; J: TRBJ2-1; V: TRBV2; DNA: TGTGCCAGCTCCCCACAATACAATGAGCAGTTCTTC; CDR3: CASSPQYNEQFF
size: .; D: TRBD1; J: TRBJ2-7; V: TRBV30; DNA: TGTGCCTGGAGGGGGCGTGGACAGGAGTACTTC; CDR3: CAWRGRGQEYF
size: .; D: .; J: TRBJ2-1; V: TRBV6-5; DNA: TGTGCCAGCAGTCTAGCAGCCTACAATGAGCAGTTCTTC; CDR3: CASSLAAYNEQFF
size: few; D: TRBD1; J: TRBJ1-2; V: TRBV9; DNA: TGTGCCAGCAGCGATCGGGACAGGATCGCTGGCTACACCTTC; CDR3: CASSDRDRIAGYTF
size: .; D: TRBD1; J: TRBJ2-7; V: TRBV5-1; DNA: TGCGCCAGCAGCCCTACAGGGGGGAACTACGAGCAGTACTTC; CDR3: CASSPTGGNYEQYF
size: .; D: .; J: TRBJ2-7; V: TRBV4-1; DNA: TGCGCCAGCAGCCAAGATCCGGGACTCTCAACGTACGAGCAGTACTTC; CDR3: CASSQDPGLSTYEQYF
size: .; D: TRBD1; J: TRBJ2-5; V: TRBV10-3; DNA: TGTGCCATCAGCTCCGGGACAGGGGCGGGAGAGACCCAGTACTTC; CDR3: CAISSGTGAGETQYF
size: .; D: .; J: TRBJ2-7; V: TRBV3-1/TRBV3-2; DNA: TGTGCCAGCAGCCAGGACCAGGACAGCAGCGAGCAGTACTTC; CDR3: CASSQDQDSSEQYF
size: .; D: TRBD1; J: TRBJ1-2; V: TRBV4-2; DNA: TGTGCCAGCAGCCAAGGTTATCTCGACAGGGGGCTTGGGGATGGCTACACCTTC; CDR3: CASSQGYLDRGLGDGYTF
size: .; D: TRBD1; J: TRBJ1-1; V: TRBV7-2; DNA: TGTGCCAGCAGCTTTTCTTTAAATTACAGGGGAGTAGGCACTGAAGCTTTCTTT; CDR3: CASSFSLNYRGVGTEAFF
size: .; D: TRBD1; J: TRBJ2-7; V: TRBV12-3/TRBV12-4; DNA: TGTGCCAGCAGTTTGGACAGGGGCAACGAGCAGTACTTC; CDR3: CASSLDRGNEQYF
size: .; D: TRBD1; J: TRBJ1-6; V: TRBV9; DNA: TGTGCCAGCAGCGAGCGACAGGGTTATTCACCCCTCCACTTT; CDR3: CASSERQGYSPLHF
size: .; D: TRBD1; J: TRBJ1-4; V: TRBV10-3; DNA: TGTGCCATCAGTGAGGGGAGGGGGACAGGGCCGTTTTTT; CDR3: CAISEGRGTGPFF
size: .; D: TRBD1; J: TRBJ2-7; V: TRBV15; DNA: TGTGCCACCAGCAGAGATTTTGGGACAGGGGTTACCTACGAGCAGTACTTC; CDR3: CATSRDFGTGVTYEQYF